A single sample gave rise to the 24 T cell receptor beta chains below, sequenced in a study of cytomegalovirus exposure and HLA in healthy donors. Both 60 Vbeta primers and 13 Jbeta primers went into the PCR. Only in-frame clones appear in the TCRdb table, and some are missing; sequencing was by immunoSEQ multiplex PCR. The profile shows over 130,000 clones, around 90% of them singletons. The sequencing sample was made of PBMCs. These receptor sequences come from a woman in her 40s in good health and CMV-seronegative.

The chain employs TRBV2 and TRBJ2-3, with D possibly matching TRBD2 (6 bases). The CDR3 runs 16 residues. The V and J ends lost 8 bases and 2 bases respectively, with 20 bases between them. CDR1 and CDR2 from the germline V gene are SNHLY and FYNNEI. In nucleotides, the CDR3 is TGTGCCAGCGTGGGGAGGCCGGGACTGAACACAGATACGCAGTATTTT. This sequence encodes CASVGRPGLNTDTQYF.

This chain joins TRBV5-1 and TRBJ2-7, with TRBD2 matching 16 bases. The CDR3 is 17 amino acids. CDR1 SGHRS and CDR2 YFSETQ come from the germline V gene. The V segment lost 0 bases and the J segment 6 bases; nucleotides outside the gene matches: 6. The CDR3 DNA reads as TGCGCCAGCAGCTTGGGGGGACTAGCGGGAGGGCCGTTCGAGCAGTACTTC. Protein: CASSLGGLAGGPFEQYF.

The chain recombines TRBV7-2 with TRBJ2-7; D might be TRBD1 (6 bases). Germline assignment: CDR1 SGHTA and CDR2 FQGNSA. V shed 5 bases and J shed 4 bases, with 12 bases lying between them. The CDR3 is 13 amino acids. CDR3 amino acids: CASSVQGIYEQYF. CDR3 nucleotide sequence: TGTGCCAGCAGCGTACAGGGCATTTACGAGCAGTACTTC.

DNA of the CDR3: TGTGCCAGCAGGCCGCAAGGGACAGATCGATCTGGAAACACCATATATTTT. Translation: CASRPQGTDRSGNTIYF. The chain couples TRBV27 to TRBJ1-3; 7 bases match TRBD1. The germline gives CDR1 MNHEY, CDR2 SMNVEV (reference sequence). This CDR3 is 17 amino acids long. Trimming took 6 bases from V and 1 from J; bases not matched to a gene: 12.

The CDR3 protein is CASSTYRGEQFF. As DNA, the CDR3 is TGTGCCAGCAGCACATACCGGGGTGAGCAGTTCTTC. The chain recombines TRBV7-2 with TRBJ2-1; maybe TRBD2 (5 bases). Germline-derived CDR1 and CDR2 are SGHTA and FQGNSA. CDR3 length equals 12 residues. The ends were cut back, 5 bases at V and 9 bases at J, with 11 bases in the middle.

The V gene is TRBV4-1, the J gene TRBJ2-3; 7 positions agree with TRBD2. V shed 2 bases, J shed 6 bases, and the junction held 8 bases outside the gene matches. The germline CDR1 and CDR2 sequences are MGHRA and YSYEKL. This CDR3 comprises 15 residues. This chain's CDR3 is CASSQSSGTYDTQYF. The CDR3 bases are TGCGCCAGCAGCCAATCAAGCGGGACCTACGATACGCAGTATTTT.

The chain has TRBV7-9 and TRBJ1-2; tentative D call: TRBD1 (5 bases). Germline CDR1 is SEHNR and CDR2 is FQNEAQ (reference sequence). Trimming pared 3 bases from V and 4 bases from J, leaving 9 bases between. The CDR3 length is 13 residues. CDR3 loop: CASSLGQVYGYTF. DNA for the CDR3: TGTGCCAGCAGCTTGGGGCAGGTCTATGGCTACACCTTC.

V gene TRBV2 combines with J gene TRBJ2-7; perhaps TRBD1 as D (7 bases). The V and J ends lost 3 bases and 4 bases respectively, with 13 bases between them. CDR1 and CDR2 from the germline V gene are SNHLY and FYNNEI. This CDR3 comprises 14 residues. CDR3 bases: TGTGCCAGCAGTGATCGGCCAGGGGGGTACGAGCAGTACTTC. It specifies CASSDRPGGYEQYF.

This clone has a single count. V and J are TRBV2 and TRBJ1-1; 9 nucleotides agree with TRBD1. V shed 5 bases and J 3 bases; nucleotides not matched to a gene: 10. There are 16 residues in the CDR3. Germline V gene lookup returns CDR1 SNHLY and CDR2 FYNNEI. The CDR3 DNA is TGTGCCAGCAGTCCGGGACAGGGAAGACCACACACTGAAGCTTTCTTT. Translating gives CASSPGQGRPHTEAFF.

Notes on this clone: One end of the junction is discordant with germline, which a read error may explain. The rearrangement joins TRBV11-2 to TRBJ2-3; TRBD2 aligns across 10 bases. Germline V lookup: CDR1 SGHAT, CDR2 FQNNGV. The CDR3 runs to 16 residues. DNA for the CDR3: TGTGCCAGCAGCCCGACCTTAGCGGGGGGCACAAATACGCAGTATTTT. The encoded protein is CASSPTLAGGTNTQYF.

The genes are TRBV5-4 and TRBJ2-3; D perhaps matches TRBD1 (5 bases). Per germline, CDR1 SGHNT and CDR2 YYREEE (reference sequence). This CDR3 is built from 14 residues. Trimming took 10 bases from V and 5 from J, leaving 20 bases between them. DNA of the CDR3: TGTGCCTGTACCAGCGCTTCTCAGGGAGATACGCAGTATTTT. Its translation is CACTSASQGDTQYF.

The chain employs TRBV7-9 and TRBJ2-1, with 15 nucleotides matching TRBD2. V shed 5 bases and J 9 bases; nucleotides not matched to a gene: 14. This CDR3 has 18 amino acids. In germline, CDR1 is SEHNR, CDR2 FQNEAQ (reference sequence). CDR3 protein: CASSVRTSGRAGVSEQFF. The CDR3 DNA is TGTGCCAGCAGCGTACGGACTAGCGGGAGGGCCGGAGTCAGTGAGCAGTTCTTC. Using reference TRBV7-9 and TRBJ2-1 for the parts outside the CDR3, the full variable domain is DTGVSQNPRHKITKRGQNVTFRCDPISEHNRLYWYRQTLGQGPEFLTYFQNEAQLEKSRLLSDRFSAERPKGSFSTLEIQRTEQGDSAMYLCASSVRTSGRAGVSEQFFGPGTRLTVL.

This chain joins TRBV10-3 and TRBJ1-2; D is undetermined. Trimming took off 2 bases at V and 1 base at J, with 8 bases between the two ends. Germline CDR1 is ENHRY and CDR2 is SYGVKD. This CDR3 spans 14 amino acids. CDR3 coding DNA: TGTGCCATCAGTGAGGCCGGGATTAACTATGGCTACACCTTC. Amino acid sequence: CAISEAGINYGYTF.

This chain joins TRBV14 and TRBJ2-3; 7 bases fit TRBD2. The CDR3 extends over 15 amino acids. Germline-derived CDR1 and CDR2 are SGHDN and FVKESK. With 3 bases clipped from V and 4 bases from J, the junction kept 7 bases outside the gene matches. DNA for the CDR3: TGTGCCAGCAGCCATGGGCGGGAGTACGCAGATACGCAGTATTTT. Amino acids: CASSHGREYADTQYF.

V gene TRBV30 combines with J gene TRBJ2-1; D is uncertain. The CDR3 runs to 16 residues. Germline lookup yields CDR1 GTSNPN and CDR2 SVGIG (reference sequence). Trimming shortened V by 2 bases and J by 0 bases, and 14 bases separated the two germline ends. Written as DNA, the CDR3 is TGTGCCTGGAGTACTCAGGCGAGTCCCTCCTACAATGAGCAGTTCTTC. It specifies CAWSTQASPSYNEQFF.

V and J are TRBV29-1 and TRBJ2-7, with 9 bases that match TRBD1. This CDR3 comprises 15 residues. Germline trimming cut 3 bases from V and 2 bases from J; bases unmatched to any gene: 8. Germline-derived CDR1 and CDR2 are SQVTM and ANQGSEA. CDR3 coding DNA: TGCAGCGTTGAGAGGGGACAGGGTGCCCCCTACGAGCAGTACTTC. It codes for CSVERGQGAPYEQYF.

The chain links TRBV6-1 to TRBJ2-2; the match to TRBD2 covers 7 bases. J gave up 7 bases and V 2 bases, and 4 bases lay outside the gene matches. The germline gives CDR1 MNHNS, CDR2 SASEGT. The CDR3 consists of 14 residues. CDR3 region: CASSELGGGGELFF. In DNA form, the CDR3 reads TGTGCCAGCAGTGAACTTGGGGGGGGCGGGGAGCTGTTTTTT.

This clone was counted only a few times. The gene calls are TRBV6-1 and TRBJ2-1, with D possibly being TRBD1 (6 bases). The germline gives CDR1 MNHNS, CDR2 SASEGT. The V end was cut by 0 bases, the J end by 8 bases, with 20 bases between. The CDR3 spans 17 residues. The CDR3 DNA reads TGTGCCAGCAGTGAAGCCTCCGCAGGGGCCCAGGGTCATGAGCAGTTCTTC. Its protein is CASSEASAGAQGHEQFF.

The chain uses TRBV30 and TRBJ2-1, with 7 bases lining up with TRBD2. Germline CDR1 and CDR2: GTSNPN and SVGIG (reference sequence). V was clipped by 3 bases and J by 0 bases; unmatched bases: 2. This CDR3 has 14 residues. The chain's CDR3 is CAWSWEGSYNEQFF. DNA of the CDR3: TGTGCCTGGAGCTGGGAGGGCTCCTACAATGAGCAGTTCTTC.

This rearrangement joins TRBV10-1 to TRBJ2-1, with D unclear. The germline V and J ends were trimmed by 3 bases and 6 bases, with 9 bases remaining between them. Germline CDR1 WNHNN, CDR2 SYGVQD (reference sequence). The CDR3 is 13 residues long. Written as DNA, the CDR3 is TGCGCCAGCAGTGATATGTTGAGCAATGAGCAGTTCTTC. Its protein is CASSDMLSNEQFF.

This clone was detected once. The J gene is TRBJ2-5, the V gene TRBV29-1; TRBD2 is a possible D gene (5 bases). The V and J ends lost 6 bases and 0 bases respectively, with 14 bases between them. The germline V gene has CDR1 SQVTM and CDR2 ANQGSEA. The CDR3 is 14 residues long. Here the CDR3 DNA reads TGCAGCGTGGCCGGGAATATGTACCAAGAGACCCAGTACTTC. Translated, it gives CSVAGNMYQETQYF.

The chain has TRBV11-3 and TRBJ2-1, with 15 bases lining up with TRBD2. The CDR3 extends over 18 amino acids. With 0 bases clipped from V and 7 bases from J, the junction kept 7 bases outside the gene matches. Germline CDR1 and CDR2: SGHNT and YENEEA. The CDR3 is CASSLEGTSGRITNEQFF. CDR3 coding DNA: TGTGCCAGCAGCTTAGAGGGGACTAGCGGGAGGATCACGAATGAGCAGTTCTTC. Variable domain in full (rest from reference TRBV11-3 and TRBJ2-1): EAGVVQSPRYKIIEKKQPVAFWCNPISGHNTLYWYLQNLGQGPELLIRYENEEAVDDSQLPKDRFSAERLKGVDSTLKIQPAELGDSAVYLCASSLEGTSGRITNEQFFGPGTRLTVL.

Here the CDR3 DNA reads TGTGCCAGCAAACCGACAGATTATAGCAATCAGCCCCAGCATTTT. This codes for CASKPTDYSNQPQHF. The V gene is TRBV6-6, the J gene TRBJ1-5; a weak D match, TRBD1 (5 bases). Germline V gene sequence: CDR1 MNHNY, CDR2 SVGAGI (reference sequence). Between the trimmed V and J ends, which lost 7 bases and 0 bases, there was a span of 13 bases. The CDR3 runs to 15 residues.

The chain recombines TRBV28 with TRBJ1-1; D might be TRBD1 (5 bases). This CDR3 region has 16 residues. In germline, CDR1 is MDHEN, CDR2 SYDVKM. The germline V and J ends were trimmed by 0 bases and 1 base, with 12 bases remaining between them. The CDR3 sequence: CASSLWGGVPNTEAFF. The CDR3 region has the DNA TGTGCCAGCAGTTTATGGGGGGGGGTCCCGAACACTGAAGCTTTCTTT. The whole variable domain, filled in from reference TRBV28 and TRBJ1-1, reads DVKVTQSSRYLVKRTGEKVFLECVQDMDHENMFWYRQDPGLGLRLIYFSYDVKMKEKGDIPEGYSVSREKKERFSLILESASTNQTSMYLCASSLWGGVPNTEAFFGQGTRLTVV.